Described below is a single T cell receptor (beta chain) sequence and its context. Its antigen is not identified. This may come from a read error, since a much larger clone is one base off. This entry belongs to a study of T cells in Graves' hyperthyroidism and ophthalmopathy. RNA transcripts yielded amplified TCR beta CDR3 regions. TCR CDR3 underwent first-round RT-PCR with the HTBI primer set. One entry per CDR3 protein, called by TCRdb with MiXCR from the multiplex PCR reads. The sample holds around 600,000 distinct CDR3 sequences; 13% to 15% are singletons and the top ten take 7.1%. Overall study findings and caveats: Ophthalmopathy stood apart from stable hyperthyroidism in a 13 V-J model. Blood shared most expanded thyroid clonotypes above 0.001.

The clonotype was recovered from a woman in her late teens or twenties with Graves' ophthalmopathy. Input material: blood.

CDR3 residues: CASSATSYNEQFF. The DNA of the CDR3 is TGTGCCAGCAGTGCGACTTCCTACAATGAGCAGTTCTTC. The chain couples TRBV12-3 or TRBV12-4 to TRBJ2-1; no reliable D call. V lost 5 bases and J 1 base, leaving 6 bases between the germline ends. The CDR3 extends over 13 amino acids.